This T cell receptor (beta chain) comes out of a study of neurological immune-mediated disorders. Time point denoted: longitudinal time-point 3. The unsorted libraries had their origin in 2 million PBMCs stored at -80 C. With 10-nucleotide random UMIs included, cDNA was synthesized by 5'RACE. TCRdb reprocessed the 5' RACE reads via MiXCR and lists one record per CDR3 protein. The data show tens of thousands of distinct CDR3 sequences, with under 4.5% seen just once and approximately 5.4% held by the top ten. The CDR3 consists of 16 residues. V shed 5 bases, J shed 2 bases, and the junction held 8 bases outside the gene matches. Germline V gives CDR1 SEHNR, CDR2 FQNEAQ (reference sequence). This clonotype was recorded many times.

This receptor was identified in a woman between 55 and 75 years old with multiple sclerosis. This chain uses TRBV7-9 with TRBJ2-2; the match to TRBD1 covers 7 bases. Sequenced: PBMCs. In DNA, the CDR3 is TGTGCCAGCAGCCAACCCGGGACAGAAAACACCGGGGAGCTGTTTTTT. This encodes CASSQPGTENTGELFF.